The 29 T cell receptor beta chains listed next were all sequenced from one sample in a study of cytotoxic CD8 clonotypes in ibrutinib-treated CLL. Measured with immunoSEQ multiplex PCR; TCRdb has only the in-frame clones, and not every one. The top ten clones hold 30% to 45% of a sample with 110,000 or so clones, approximately 58% of them seen once. The source material was PBMCs, sampled after 24 months of ibrutinib treatment. Receptor source: a human donor with chronic lymphocytic leukemia.

The genes are TRBV6-4 and TRBJ2-1; 10 bases are shared with TRBD1. The V gene's germline CDR1 is MRHNA and CDR2 SNTAGT. The V segment lost 5 bases and the J segment 5 bases; nucleotides outside the gene matches: 9. This CDR3 region has 16 residues. The DNA of the CDR3 is TGTGCCAGCAGTCCCGCCGGGACAGGGGACGACAATGAGCAGTTCTTC. This sequence encodes CASSPAGTGDDNEQFF.

The chain employs TRBV5-4 and TRBJ1-2; D perhaps matches TRBD1 (5 bases). The CDR3 is 14 amino acids. The germline CDR1 and CDR2 sequences are SGHNT and YYREEE (reference sequence). V lost 5 bases, J lost 8 bases, and 19 bases lay in between. Here the CDR3 reads CASSPDTLARGYTF. The CDR3 DNA is TGTGCCAGCAGTCCGGACACCCTCGCAAGAGGCTACACCTTC.

This clone has just one count. The rearrangement joins TRBV13 to TRBJ2-5; 9 nucleotides match TRBD2. Trimming took 6 bases from V and 7 from J; bases not matched to a gene: 9. Looked up from germline, CDR1 is PRHDT and CDR2 is FYEKMQ (reference sequence). The CDR3 runs 14 residues. In DNA form, the CDR3 reads TGTGCCAGCAGTCAGGGGACTAGCTACGCGACCCAGTACTTC. Translation: CASSQGTSYATQYF.

The V gene is TRBV30, the J gene TRBJ2-5, with 10 nucleotides matching TRBD2. Germline V CDR1 and CDR2: GTSNPN, SVGIG (reference sequence). With 5 bases clipped from V and 2 bases from J, the junction kept 17 bases outside the gene matches. The CDR3 has 18 amino acids. In DNA, the CDR3 is TGTGCCTGGGAGGACGCGAGAACTAGCGGGGCCCCACAAGAGACCCAGTACTTC. Protein product: CAWEDARTSGAPQETQYF.

This clone appeared a few times. V usage is TRBV6-4 and J usage is TRBJ2-3; 8 positions match TRBD2. The CDR3 length is 13 residues. V lost 8 bases to trimming and J lost 6 bases; unmatched junction nucleotides: 7. Germline values: CDR1 MRHNA, CDR2 SNTAGT. The CDR3 region has the DNA TGTGCCAGCGGCAGGACTAGCCTGGATACGCAGTATTTT. Translated, it gives CASGRTSLDTQYF.

The chain is built from TRBV6-5 and TRBJ2-2, with TRBD1 matching over 7 bases. V lost 4 bases to trimming and J lost 4 bases; unmatched junction nucleotides: 3. The CDR3 totals 14 residues. Germline values: CDR1 MNHEY, CDR2 SVGAGI. For the CDR3, the DNA is TGTGCCAGCAGTTCACAGGGGTCCACCGGGGAGCTGTTTTTT. Translation gives CASSSQGSTGELFF.

The rearrangement joins TRBV7-3 to TRBJ2-5, with 9 bases aligning to TRBD2. Germline loops: CDR1 SGHTA, CDR2 FQGTGA. V shed 5 bases, J shed 4 bases, and the junction held 11 bases outside the gene matches. The CDR3 has 16 residues. CDR3 nucleotide sequence: TGTGCCAGCAGCCCCCAAGCGGGGGGCAGTCCAGAGACCCAGTACTTC. Amino acid sequence: CASSPQAGGSPETQYF.

The genes are TRBV30 and TRBJ1-4, with D hard to call. Trimming cost V 4 bases and J 8 bases, with 11 bases left between them. The CDR3 totals 12 residues. CDR1 GTSNPN and CDR2 SVGIG come from the germline V gene (reference sequence). The CDR3 sequence: CAWTSSAEKLFF. For the CDR3, the DNA is TGTGCCTGGACTTCTTCGGCGGAAAAACTGTTTTTT.

This clone appeared a few times. V and J are TRBV29-1 and TRBJ1-4; D ambiguous. This CDR3 contains 13 residues. Trimming removed 4 bases at V and 3 bases at J, with 9 bases between. Germline CDR1 and CDR2: SQVTM and ANQGSEA. The CDR3 protein is CSVVSRPNEKLFF. The CDR3 bases are TGCAGCGTTGTTAGCAGACCTAATGAAAAACTGTTTTTT.

This clone was counted a few times. V and J are TRBV27 and TRBJ2-1, with 9 nucleotides matching TRBD1. Germline CDR1 and CDR2: MNHEY and SMNVEV (reference sequence). The CDR3 runs 15 residues. The V and J ends lost 6 bases and 4 bases, in that order; junction bases with no gene match: 7. CDR3 DNA: TGTGCCAGCAGACCTCCAGGACAGGGGTACAATGAGCAGTTCTTC. Its translation is CASRPPGQGYNEQFF.

This clone was picked up a small number of times. The chain is built from TRBV7-9 and TRBJ2-7; weak D call: TRBD1 (6 bases). CDR1 and CDR2 from the germline V gene are SEHNR and FQNEAQ (reference sequence). The V end was cut by 5 bases, the J end by 2 bases, with 10 bases between. The CDR3 has 13 residues. The DNA of the CDR3 is TGTGCCAGCAGCGTGGACAGCGCCTACGAGCAGTACTTC. This codes for CASSVDSAYEQYF.

This CDR3 is CASSFGGATSTGELFF. Written as DNA, the CDR3 is TGTGCCAGCTCTTTCGGGGGGGCCACGAGCACCGGGGAGCTGTTTTTT. The chain links TRBV7-3 to TRBJ2-2, with 8 bases fitting TRBD2. V dropped 8 bases and J dropped 4; count of bases not matched to a gene: 12. The CDR3 runs 16 residues. Germline V lookup: CDR1 SGHTA, CDR2 FQGTGA.

This chain uses TRBV5-6 with TRBJ2-7, with 8 positions matching TRBD1. With V trimmed by 4 bases and J by 7 bases, 13 bases remained unmatched. This CDR3 contains 15 residues. CDR1 is SGHDT and CDR2 is YYEEEE in the germline V gene. CDR3: CASSRSGTGVWEQYF. The CDR3 DNA sequence: TGTGCCAGCAGCCGTTCCGGGACAGGAGTGTGGGAGCAGTACTTC.

The sample holds a few counts of this clone. V usage is TRBV5-4 and J usage is TRBJ2-3; 13 bases line up with TRBD2. This CDR3 comprises 17 residues. Germline V gene lookup returns CDR1 SGHNT and CDR2 YYREEE (reference sequence). Trimming cost V 4 bases and J 7 bases; bases outside gene matches: 12. The CDR3 DNA follows: TGTGCCAGCAGCCAAGAGGGACTAGCGGGGATAGGGTATACGCAGTATTTT. Protein sequence: CASSQEGLAGIGYTQYF.

The CDR3 DNA is TGTGCCAGCCACTATAGTCAGCCCCAGCATTTT. Translated, it gives CASHYSQPQHF. The rearrangement uses TRBV27 and TRBJ1-5; D is unresolved. Trimming pared 8 bases from V and 6 bases from J, leaving 8 bases between. This CDR3 has 11 amino acids. Germline CDR1 is MNHEY and CDR2 is SMNVEV (reference sequence).

Only one count was recorded for this clone. The V call is TRBV7-2, the J call TRBJ2-5; D might be TRBD2 (6 bases). V lost 5 bases and J lost 1, with 11 bases in between. The CDR3 is 14 residues long. CDR1 is SGHTA and CDR2 is FQGNSA in the germline V gene. CDR3 in DNA: TGTGCCAGCAGCATCGGGACTTTCCAAGAGACCCAGTACTTC. Translating it yields CASSIGTFQETQYF.

The genes are TRBV11-3 and TRBJ2-5; tentatively, D is TRBD1 (8 bases). The CDR3 covers 14 residues. V shed 5 bases and J shed 7 bases, with 17 bases lying between them. Germline V gene data show CDR1 as SGHNT and CDR2 as YENEEA. The DNA of the CDR3 is TGTGCCAGCAGCCCAAGGACAGGGAGGGGGACCCAGTACTTC. It specifies CASSPRTGRGTQYF.

This clone was seen repeatedly, ten times or more. The rearrangement joins TRBV9 to TRBJ2-4, with a tentative D call TRBD2 (5 bases). The germline V and J ends were trimmed by 0 bases and 1 base, with 14 bases remaining between them. The CDR3 extends over 17 amino acids. Germline loops: CDR1 SGDLS, CDR2 YYNGEE. CDR3 residues: CASSVATSGIAKNIQYF. The CDR3 DNA reads as TGTGCCAGCAGCGTAGCTACCTCGGGGATTGCCAAAAACATTCAGTACTTC. Based on the CDR3 plus reference TRBV9 and TRBJ2-4, the full variable domain is DSGVTQTPKHLITATGQRVTLRCSPRSGDLSVYWYQQSLDQGLQFLIQYYNGEERAKGNILERFSAQQFPDLHSELNLSSLELGDSALYFCASSVATSGIAKNIQYFGAGTRLSVL.

The CDR3 region has the DNA TGTGCCAGCTCACCTGGCCGGGGGTCCGAGGGACAGGGCTCCTACAATGAGCAGTTCTTC. Translating it yields CASSPGRGSEGQGSYNEQFF. The rearrangement joins TRBV18 to TRBJ2-1; 9 bases are shared with TRBD1. Germline lookup yields CDR1 KGHSH and CDR2 LQKENI. This CDR3 has 20 residues. Trimming took 3 bases from V and 0 from J; bases not matched to a gene: 15.

This clone was counted once. The gene calls are TRBV11-3 and TRBJ2-6, with no clear D. The germline CDR1 and CDR2 sequences are SGHNT and YENEEA. The CDR3 consists of 17 residues. Trimming left V 5 bases short and J 4 bases short, with 18 bases between. CDR3 in amino acids: CASSPRSTLLGANVLTF. In DNA, the CDR3 is TGTGCCAGCAGCCCCCGGTCCACCCTTTTGGGGGCCAACGTCCTGACTTTC.

In nucleotides, the CDR3 is TGTGCCAGCAGCTCTACCGGGACTAGCACTGTCGAGCAGTACTTC. This sequence encodes CASSSTGTSTVEQYF. The V gene is TRBV5-6, the J gene TRBJ2-7; TRBD2 matches 9 bases. CDR1 SGHDT and CDR2 YYEEEE come from the germline V gene. After removal of 3 bases from V and 6 bases from J, the junction contained 10 bases not matched to a gene. This CDR3 spans 15 amino acids. The entire variable domain, with the rest obtained from reference TRBV5-6 and TRBJ2-7, is as follows: DAGVTQSPTHLIKTRGQQVTLRCSPKSGHDTVSWYQQALGQGPQFIFQYYEEEERQRGNFPDRFSGHQFPNYSSELNVNALLLGDSALYLCASSSTGTSTVEQYFGPGTRLTVT.

The gene calls are TRBV6-5 and TRBJ2-5, with a possible D match to TRBD2 (6 bases). The CDR3 spans 13 residues. Deletions cut 2 bases from V and 4 bases from J, with 8 bases between. Looked up from germline, CDR1 is MNHEY and CDR2 is SVGAGI. The CDR3 spells CASSYAGRETQYF. CDR3 bases: TGTGCCAGCAGTTACGCGGGACGAGAGACCCAGTACTTC.

The sample holds a few counts of this clone. This chain connects TRBV20-1 to TRBJ1-2; 9 positions match TRBD1. The germline gives CDR1 DFQATT, CDR2 SNEGSKA (reference sequence). This CDR3 comprises 11 residues. CDR3 nucleotides: TGCAGAACACAGGGGGCCTCTGGCTACACCTTC. Protein: CRTQGASGYTF.

The chain recombines TRBV7-6 with TRBJ1-6, with 10 bases fitting TRBD1. From germline, CDR1 is SGHVS and CDR2 FNYEAQ. Trimming at V came to 4 bases and at J to 0 bases, leaving 6 bases not matched to a gene. There are 18 residues in the CDR3. The CDR3 DNA sequence: TGTGCCAGCAGCTCAGGGACAGGGGAGAGCTCCTATAATTCACCCCTCCACTTT. Translating it yields CASSSGTGESSYNSPLHF.

Only a few counts were recorded for this clone. This chain joins TRBV10-1 and TRBJ2-5, with D unclear. Trimming took off 0 bases at V and 4 bases at J, with 3 bases between the two ends. The germline V gene has CDR1 WNHNN and CDR2 SYGVQD (reference sequence). The CDR3 sequence is 12 residues long. The DNA for the CDR3 is TGCGCCAGCAGTGAGTCTGGAGAGACCCAGTACTTC. As protein: CASSESGETQYF.

The gene calls are TRBV30 and TRBJ2-3, with 7 positions matching TRBD2. V shed 3 bases and J 1 base; nucleotides not matched to a gene: 7. Germline CDR1 is GTSNPN and CDR2 is SVGIG (reference sequence). The CDR3 has 15 residues. CDR3 bases: TGTGCCTGGAGCCGCGGGGGTCTAGGCACAGATACGCAGTATTTT. Amino acids: CAWSRGGLGTDTQYF.

CDR3 region: CASSSQGEMSEQYF. CDR3 DNA: TGTGCCAGCTCCTCGCAGGGCGAGATGAGCGAGCAGTACTTC. The chain carries TRBV18 and TRBJ2-7, with D tentatively TRBD1 (5 bases). The CDR3 extends over 14 amino acids. Germline assignment: CDR1 KGHSH and CDR2 LQKENI. Between the trimmed V and J ends, which lost 6 bases and 6 bases, there was a span of 18 bases.

This sequence joins TRBV7-9 and TRBJ1-2, with D tentatively TRBD1 (5 bases). This CDR3 region has 15 residues. Trimming left V 5 bases short and J 0 bases short, with 13 bases between. CDR1 SEHNR and CDR2 FQNEAQ come from the germline V gene (reference sequence). DNA of the CDR3: TGTGCCAGCAGCCGAACAGGCGGAGCTAACTATGGCTACACCTTC. Protein product: CASSRTGGANYGYTF.

This sequence joins TRBV29-1 and TRBJ2-2; a possible D gene is TRBD1 (5 bases). V was trimmed by 3 bases and J by 3 bases, leaving 8 bases between them. The V gene's germline CDR1 is SQVTM and CDR2 ANQGSEA. This CDR3 contains 13 residues. The CDR3 bases are TGCAGCGTTGACGCAGGGTACACCGGGGAGCTGTTTTTT. It is translated as CSVDAGYTGELFF.